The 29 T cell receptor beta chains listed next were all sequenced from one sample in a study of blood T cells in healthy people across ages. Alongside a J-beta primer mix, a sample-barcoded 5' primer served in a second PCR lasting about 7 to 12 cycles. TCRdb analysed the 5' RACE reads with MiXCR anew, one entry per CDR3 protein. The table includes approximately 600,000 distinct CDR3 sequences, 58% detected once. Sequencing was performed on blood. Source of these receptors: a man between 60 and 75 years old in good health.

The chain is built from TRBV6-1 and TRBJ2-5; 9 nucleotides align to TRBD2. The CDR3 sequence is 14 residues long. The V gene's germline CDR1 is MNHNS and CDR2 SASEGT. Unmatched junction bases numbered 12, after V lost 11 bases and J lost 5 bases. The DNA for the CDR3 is TGTGCCGGTTCTGTGACTAGCGGTGGGGAGACCCAGTACTTC. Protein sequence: CAGSVTSGGETQYF.

In DNA, the CDR3 is TGTGCCAGCGGCCCTAGTCCGGGGATGAAATACGAGCAGTACTTC. Its translation is CASGPSPGMKYEQYF. The chain couples TRBV7-2 to TRBJ2-7; maybe TRBD2 (5 bases). Looked up from germline, CDR1 is SGHTA and CDR2 is FQGNSA. The CDR3 has 15 residues. V was clipped by 8 bases and J by 4 bases, with 21 bases between them.

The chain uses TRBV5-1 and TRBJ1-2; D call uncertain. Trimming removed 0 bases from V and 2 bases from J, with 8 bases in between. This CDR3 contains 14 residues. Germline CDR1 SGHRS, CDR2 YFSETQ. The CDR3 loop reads CASSLEVENYGYTF. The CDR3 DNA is TGCGCCAGCAGCTTGGAGGTGGAAAACTATGGCTACACCTTC.

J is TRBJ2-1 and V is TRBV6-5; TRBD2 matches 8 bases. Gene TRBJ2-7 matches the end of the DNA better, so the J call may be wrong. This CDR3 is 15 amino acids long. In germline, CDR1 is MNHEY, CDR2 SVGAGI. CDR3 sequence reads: CASRVNGGAEKEQYF. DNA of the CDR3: TGTGCCAGCAGGGTTAACGGGGGGGCCGAAAAAGAGCAGTACTTC.

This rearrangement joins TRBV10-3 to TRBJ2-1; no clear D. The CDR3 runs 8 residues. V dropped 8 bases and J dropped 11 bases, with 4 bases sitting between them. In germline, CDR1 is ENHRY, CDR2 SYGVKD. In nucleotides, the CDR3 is TGTGCCATCTCGAAGCAGTTCTTC. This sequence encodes CAISKQFF.

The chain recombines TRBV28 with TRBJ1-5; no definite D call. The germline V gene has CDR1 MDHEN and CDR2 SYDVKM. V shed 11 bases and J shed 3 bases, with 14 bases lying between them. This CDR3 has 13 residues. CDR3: CAARTEINQPQHF. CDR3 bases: TGTGCCGCCCGGACGGAGATCAATCAGCCCCAGCATTTT.

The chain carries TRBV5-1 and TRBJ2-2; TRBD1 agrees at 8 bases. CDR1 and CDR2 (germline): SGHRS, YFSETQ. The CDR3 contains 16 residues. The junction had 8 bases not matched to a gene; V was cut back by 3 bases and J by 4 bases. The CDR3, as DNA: TGCGCCAGCAGCTCCTACAGGGGGTCCTTCACCGGGGAGCTGTTTTTT. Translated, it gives CASSSYRGSFTGELFF.

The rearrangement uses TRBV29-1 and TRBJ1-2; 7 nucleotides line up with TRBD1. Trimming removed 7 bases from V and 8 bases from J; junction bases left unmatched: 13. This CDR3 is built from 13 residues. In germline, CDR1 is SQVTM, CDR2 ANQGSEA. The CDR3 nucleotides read TGCAGCGCCACGGCGACAGGGTCTCGGGGCTACACCTTC. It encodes CSATATGSRGYTF.

The CDR3 DNA sequence: TGCAGTGTTAAAGGGACAAACCAAGAGACCCAGTACTTC. This translates into CSVKGTNQETQYF. The V and J genes are TRBV20-1 and TRBJ2-5, with D maybe TRBD1 (6 bases). The CDR3 length is 13 residues. The V gene's germline CDR1 is DFQATT and CDR2 SNEGSKA (reference sequence). The V gene lost 7 bases and the J gene lost 0 bases, with 12 bases spanning the gap.

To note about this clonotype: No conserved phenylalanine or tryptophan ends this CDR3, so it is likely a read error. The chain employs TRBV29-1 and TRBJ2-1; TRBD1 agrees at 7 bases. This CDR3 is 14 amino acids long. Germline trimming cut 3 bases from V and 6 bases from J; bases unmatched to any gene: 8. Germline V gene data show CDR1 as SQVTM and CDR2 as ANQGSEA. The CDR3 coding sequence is TGCAGCGTTGAGAGAAGGGGGCAGGGCAATGAGCAGTTCATC. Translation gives CSVERRGQGNEQFI.

The CDR3 loop is CASSQDRGFSSYNEQFF. The CDR3 DNA sequence: TGCGCCAGCAGCCAAGATCGGGGTTTCAGCTCCTACAATGAGCAGTTCTTC. The chain is built from TRBV4-1 and TRBJ2-1; weak D call: TRBD2 (5 bases). The CDR3 is made up of 17 amino acids. Trimming removed 0 bases from V and 0 bases from J, with 12 bases in between. CDR1 is MGHRA and CDR2 is YSYEKL in the germline V gene.

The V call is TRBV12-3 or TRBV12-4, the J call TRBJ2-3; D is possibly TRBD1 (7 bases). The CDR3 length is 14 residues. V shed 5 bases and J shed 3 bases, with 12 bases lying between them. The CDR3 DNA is TGTGCCAGCAGTCAACAGGGGACTACAGATACGCAGTATTTT. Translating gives CASSQQGTTDTQYF.

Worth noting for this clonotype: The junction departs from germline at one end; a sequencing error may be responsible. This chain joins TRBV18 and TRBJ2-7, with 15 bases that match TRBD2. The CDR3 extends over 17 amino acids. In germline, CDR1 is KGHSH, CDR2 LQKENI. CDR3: CASSPGLAGGGSYERYF. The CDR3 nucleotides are TGTGCCAGCTCACCGGGACTAGCGGGGGGCGGATCCTACGAGCGGTACTTC.

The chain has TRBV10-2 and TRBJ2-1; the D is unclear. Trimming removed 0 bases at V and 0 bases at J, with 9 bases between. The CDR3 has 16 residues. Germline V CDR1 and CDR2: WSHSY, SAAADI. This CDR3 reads CASSESTASSYNEQFF. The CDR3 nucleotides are TGCGCCAGCAGTGAGTCTACGGCAAGCTCCTACAATGAGCAGTTCTTC.

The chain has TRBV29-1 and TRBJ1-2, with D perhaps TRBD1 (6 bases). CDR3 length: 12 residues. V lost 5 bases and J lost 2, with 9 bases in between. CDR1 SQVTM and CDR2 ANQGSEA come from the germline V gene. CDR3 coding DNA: TGCAGCGTTCCCCAGGGGAACTATGGCTACACCTTC. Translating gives CSVPQGNYGYTF.

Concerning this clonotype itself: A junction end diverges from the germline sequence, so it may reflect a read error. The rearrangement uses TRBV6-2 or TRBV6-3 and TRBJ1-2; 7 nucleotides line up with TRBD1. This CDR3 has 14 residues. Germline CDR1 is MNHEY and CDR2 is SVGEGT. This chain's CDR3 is CVSYTGTAFYGYTF. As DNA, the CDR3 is TGTGTCAGCTACACAGGGACAGCTTTCTATGGCTACACCTTC.

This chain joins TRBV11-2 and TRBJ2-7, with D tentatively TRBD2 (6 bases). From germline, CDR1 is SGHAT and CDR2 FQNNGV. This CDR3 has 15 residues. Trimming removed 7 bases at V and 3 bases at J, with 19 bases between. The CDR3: CASIAPGGMHYEQYF. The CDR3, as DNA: TGTGCCAGCATCGCCCCGGGCGGGATGCACTACGAGCAGTACTTC.

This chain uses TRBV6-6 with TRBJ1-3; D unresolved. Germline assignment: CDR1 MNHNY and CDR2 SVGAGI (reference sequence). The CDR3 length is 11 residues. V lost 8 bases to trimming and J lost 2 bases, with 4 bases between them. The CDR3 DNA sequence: TGTGCCAGCGAAACTGGAAACACCATATATTTT. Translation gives CASETGNTIYF.

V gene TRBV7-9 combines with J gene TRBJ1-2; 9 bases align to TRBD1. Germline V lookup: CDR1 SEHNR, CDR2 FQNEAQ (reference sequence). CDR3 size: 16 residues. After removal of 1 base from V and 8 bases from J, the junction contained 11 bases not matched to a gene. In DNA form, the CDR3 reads TGTGCCAGCAGCTTAGAGCCGCCGGGACAGGGAGAAGGCTACACCTTC. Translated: CASSLEPPGQGEGYTF.

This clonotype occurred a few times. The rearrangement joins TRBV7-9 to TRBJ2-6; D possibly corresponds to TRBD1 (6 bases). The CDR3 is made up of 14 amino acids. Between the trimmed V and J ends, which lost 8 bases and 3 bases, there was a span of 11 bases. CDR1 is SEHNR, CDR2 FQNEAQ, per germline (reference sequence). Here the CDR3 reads CASQGSFGANVLTF. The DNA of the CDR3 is TGTGCCAGCCAGGGGAGCTTTGGGGCCAACGTCCTGACTTTC.

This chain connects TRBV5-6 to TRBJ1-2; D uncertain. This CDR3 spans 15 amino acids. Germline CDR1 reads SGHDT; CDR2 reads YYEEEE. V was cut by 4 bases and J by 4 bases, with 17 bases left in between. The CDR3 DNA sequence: TGTGCCAGCAGCCCGACGGTGGGATCGAGCTATGGCTACACCTTC. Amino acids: CASSPTVGSSYGYTF. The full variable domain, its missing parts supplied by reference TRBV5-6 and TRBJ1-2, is DAGVTQSPTHLIKTRGQQVTLRCSPKSGHDTVSWYQQALGQGPQFIFQYYEEEERQRGNFPDRFSGHQFPNYSSELNVNALLLGDSALYLCASSPTVGSSYGYTFGSGTRLTVV.

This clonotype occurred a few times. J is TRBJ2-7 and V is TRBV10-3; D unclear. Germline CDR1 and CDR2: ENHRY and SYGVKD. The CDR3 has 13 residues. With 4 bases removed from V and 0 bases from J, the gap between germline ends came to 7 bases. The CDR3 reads CAISGTVSYEQYF. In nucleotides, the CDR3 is TGTGCCATCAGTGGGACGGTCTCCTACGAGCAGTACTTC.

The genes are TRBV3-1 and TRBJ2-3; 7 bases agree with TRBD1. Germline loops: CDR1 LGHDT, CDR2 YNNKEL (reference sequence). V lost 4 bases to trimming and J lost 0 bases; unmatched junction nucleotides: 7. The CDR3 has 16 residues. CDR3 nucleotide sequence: TGTGCCAGCAGCCCCCGACAGGGCCCTAGCACAGATACGCAGTATTTT. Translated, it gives CASSPRQGPSTDTQYF.

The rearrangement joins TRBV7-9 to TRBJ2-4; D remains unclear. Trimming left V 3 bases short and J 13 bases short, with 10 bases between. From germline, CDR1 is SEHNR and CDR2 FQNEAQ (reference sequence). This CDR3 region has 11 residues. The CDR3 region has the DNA TGTGCCAGCAGCTTTACAGAGAAGCAGTACTTC. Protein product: CASSFTEKQYF. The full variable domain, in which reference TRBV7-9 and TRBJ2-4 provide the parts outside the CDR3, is DTGVSQNPRHKITKRGQNVTFRCDPISEHNRLYWYRQTLGQGPEFLTYFQNEAQLEKSRLLSDRFSAERPKGSFSTLEIQRTEQGDSAMYLCASSFTEKQYFGAGTRLSVL.

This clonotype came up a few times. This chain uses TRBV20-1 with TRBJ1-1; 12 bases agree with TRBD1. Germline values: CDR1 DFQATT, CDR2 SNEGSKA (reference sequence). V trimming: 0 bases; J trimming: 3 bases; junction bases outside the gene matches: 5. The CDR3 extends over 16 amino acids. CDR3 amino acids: CSARDRDRGRYTEAFF. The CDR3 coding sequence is TGCAGTGCTAGAGATAGGGACAGGGGGCGGTACACTGAAGCTTTCTTT.

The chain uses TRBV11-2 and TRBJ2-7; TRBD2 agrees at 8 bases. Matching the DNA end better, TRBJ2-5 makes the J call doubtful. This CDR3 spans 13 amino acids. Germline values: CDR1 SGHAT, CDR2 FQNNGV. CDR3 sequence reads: CASERGPLETQYF. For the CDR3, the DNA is TGTGCCAGCGAGCGGGGGCCGCTGGAGACCCAGTACTTC.

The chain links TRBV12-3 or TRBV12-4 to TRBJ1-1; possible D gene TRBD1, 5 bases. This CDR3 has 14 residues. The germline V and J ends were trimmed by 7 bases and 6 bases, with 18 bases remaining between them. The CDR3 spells CASTARQGLSEAFF. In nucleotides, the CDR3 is TGTGCCAGCACCGCTCGTCAGGGTTTATCTGAAGCTTTCTTT.

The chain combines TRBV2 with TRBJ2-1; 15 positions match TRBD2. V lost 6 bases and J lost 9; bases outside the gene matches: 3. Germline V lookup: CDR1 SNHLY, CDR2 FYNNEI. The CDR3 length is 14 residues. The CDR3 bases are TGTGCCAGCAGCACGGGACTAGCGGGGGGTGAGCAGTTCTTC. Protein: CASSTGLAGGEQFF.

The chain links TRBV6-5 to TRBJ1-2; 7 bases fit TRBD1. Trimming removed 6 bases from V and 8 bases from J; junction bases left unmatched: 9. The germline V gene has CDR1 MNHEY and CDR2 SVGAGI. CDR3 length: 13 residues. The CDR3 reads CASRPDRVGGYTF. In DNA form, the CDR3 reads TGTGCCAGCAGACCAGACAGGGTAGGCGGCTACACCTTC.